The 5 T cell receptor beta chains listed next were all sequenced from one sample in a study of blood T cells in healthy people across ages. Primers used in a second PCR of about 6 to 11 cycles were a sample-barcoded 5' primer and a J-beta primer mix. MiXCR was run by TCRdb on the 5' RACE reads, yielding one entry per CDR3 protein. The table has around 820,000 distinct CDR3 sequences, about 25% seen once; the top ten hold under 4.5%. A further study also used this sample, focusing on T cells of mothers and their children.

The sample comprised blood. The receptors come from a boy between 10 and 17 years old in good health.

This sequence joins TRBV4-1 and TRBJ1-6; D perhaps matches TRBD1 (5 bases). CDR3 length: 13 residues. In germline, CDR1 is MGHRA, CDR2 YSYEKL. V was trimmed by 0 bases and J by 9 bases, leaving 6 bases between them. CDR3 in amino acids: CASSQDGASPLHF. The CDR3 nucleotides are TGCGCCAGCAGCCAAGATGGGGCTTCACCCCTCCACTTT.

The table lists this clonotype with a few counts. V usage is TRBV6-2 or TRBV6-3 and J usage is TRBJ1-5, with TRBD1 matching 7 bases. V lost 4 bases to trimming and J lost 6 bases; unmatched junction nucleotides: 6. CDR3 size: 14 residues. The V gene's germline CDR1 is MNHEY and CDR2 SVGEGT. The chain's CDR3 is CASSFTGAGQPQHF. DNA for the CDR3: TGTGCCAGCAGTTTCACAGGGGCGGGTCAGCCCCAGCATTTT.

A remark on this clonotype: Mismatch with germline at one junction end may stem from a read error. This chain joins TRBV11-3 and TRBJ2-5; TRBD2 might be the D (6 bases). Per the germline V gene, CDR1 is SGHNT and CDR2 is YENEEA. The CDR3 spans 14 residues. CDR3 loop: CVSSSGLGQETQYF. CDR3 sequence (DNA): TGTGTCAGCAGCTCGGGACTTGGCCAAGAGACCCAGTACTTC.

The rearrangement joins TRBV5-1 to TRBJ1-4, with no clear D. Germline V gives CDR1 SGHRS, CDR2 YFSETQ. Trimming left V 5 bases short and J 0 bases short, with 14 bases between. The CDR3 is 16 amino acids. The CDR3 loop is CASSPDLRSTNEKLFF. DNA for the CDR3: TGCGCCAGCAGTCCGGACCTGAGATCAACTAATGAAAAACTGTTTTTT. The variable domain in full, completed from reference TRBV5-1 and TRBJ1-4, reads KAGVTQTPRYLIKTRGQQVTLSCSPISGHRSVSWYQQTPGQGLQFLFEYFSETQRNKGNFPGRFSGRQFSNSRSEMNVSTLELGDSALYLCASSPDLRSTNEKLFFGSGTQLSVL.

This clonotype was counted between two and nine times. Written as DNA, the CDR3 is TGTGCCAGCAGCATGGGACTAGCTTCCTACAATGAGCAGTTCTTC. Protein: CASSMGLASYNEQFF. This chain uses TRBV27 with TRBJ2-1, with 9 nucleotides matching TRBD2. J was trimmed by 1 base and V by 6 bases; bases with no gene match: 4. CDR1 and CDR2 (germline): MNHEY, SMNVEV (reference sequence). The CDR3 length is 15 residues.